This TCR beta chain comes out of a study of vaccination effects on CD4 cells after COVID-19. To note about this clone: Its antigen remains unidentified.

ViraFEST used viral peptide pools to expand antigen-specific CD4+ T cells before sequencing. Isolating CD4+ T cells followed approximately 10 days of culture. According to the study, vaccine recipients showed no prior SARS-CoV-2 infection and negative nucleocapsid antibodies. Half of the medium was exchanged for IL-2 medium on both days 3 and 7. Germline CDR1 SGHKS, CDR2 YYEKEE (reference sequence). Trimming cost V 4 bases and J 0 bases; bases outside gene matches: 4. The CDR3 is 16 residues long. Generated by immunoSEQ multiplex PCR, the TCRdb table keeps only in-frame clones and is missing some. This sample has about 22,000 clones, with about 68% found just once.

Material: CD4+ T cells from PBMCs cultured with HCoV-NL63 spike peptides, obtained before COVID-19 vaccination. The genes are TRBV5-5 and TRBJ2-2; TRBD1 aligns across 9 bases. The source of this sequence is a human donor who received a COVID-19 vaccine. The CDR3 loop reads CASSPRQGANTGELFF. Written as DNA, the CDR3 is TGTGCCAGCAGCCCTAGACAGGGGGCGAACACCGGGGAGCTGTTTTTT.